Presented here are 6 T cell receptor beta chains from one specimen sequenced in a study of cytomegalovirus exposure and HLA in healthy donors. The repertoire was sequenced with immunoSEQ multiplex PCR; TCRdb's copy has only in-frame clones and lacks some. The sample shows about 270,000 clones, about 86% of them seen only once. The sample taken for sequencing was PBMCs. Receptors were obtained from a woman under 30 in good health and CMV-seronegative.

This clone is a singleton in its sample. This chain links TRBV19 with TRBJ2-5; TRBD1 agrees at 12 bases. There are 17 residues in the CDR3. V gave up 0 bases and J gave up 5 bases; unmatched junction bases: 7. CDR1 and CDR2 from the germline V gene are LNHDA and SQIVND (reference sequence). CDR3 coding DNA: TGTGCCAGTAGTATAGACGGGACAGGGGGCGGATGGGAGACCCAGTACTTC. Translated, it gives CASSIDGTGGGWETQYF.

There are a few counts of this clone. The sample holds other DNA sequences that translate to the same CDR3. This sequence joins TRBV9 and TRBJ1-5; unclear D gene. This CDR3 comprises 13 residues. CDR1 and CDR2 from the germline V gene are SGDLS and YYNGEE. Deletions cut 1 base from V and 5 bases from J, with 7 bases between. The CDR3 sequence is CASSVRFDQPQHF. The CDR3 DNA sequence: TGTGCCAGCAGCGTACGGTTCGATCAGCCCCAGCATTTT. The entire variable domain, with the rest obtained from reference TRBV9 and TRBJ1-5, is as follows: DSGVTQTPKHLITATGQRVTLRCSPRSGDLSVYWYQQSLDQGLQFLIQYYNGEERAKGNILERFSAQQFPDLHSELNLSSLELGDSALYFCASSVRFDQPQHFGDGTRLSIL.

The gene calls are TRBV27 and TRBJ2-5, with TRBD2 matching 8 bases. The CDR3 contains 15 residues. With V trimmed by 3 bases and J by 5 bases, 8 bases remained unmatched. Germline loops: CDR1 MNHEY, CDR2 SMNVEV (reference sequence). CDR3 amino acids: CASSFERGTRETQYF. DNA for the CDR3: TGTGCCAGCAGTTTCGAGCGGGGGACCCGTGAGACCCAGTACTTC.

The J gene is TRBJ1-5, the V gene TRBV6-5; D not resolved. From germline, CDR1 is MNHEY and CDR2 SVGAGI. The V end was cut by 5 bases, the J end by 5 bases, with 10 bases between. There are 13 residues in the CDR3. The CDR3: CASSEGRDQPQHF. The CDR3 DNA sequence: TGTGCCAGCAGTGAAGGGCGGGATCAGCCCCAGCATTTT.

The rearrangement uses TRBV7-6 and TRBJ1-2; no clear D gene. The CDR3 covers 13 residues. V gave up 4 bases and J gave up 6 bases, with 12 bases separating them. Germline CDR1 and CDR2: SGHVS and FNYEAQ. The CDR3 spells CASSSVEGNGYTF. In DNA, the CDR3 is TGTGCCAGCAGCTCCGTTGAGGGAAATGGCTACACCTTC.

This chain joins TRBV9 and TRBJ2-1; maybe TRBD1 (6 bases). Germline CDR1 is SGDLS and CDR2 is YYNGEE. This CDR3 has 13 amino acids. Trimming removed 0 bases from V and 7 bases from J, with 8 bases in between. In nucleotides, the CDR3 is TGTGCCAGCAGCGTAGGTAGGGGGAATGAGCAGTTCTTC. Translation: CASSVGRGNEQFF.